The next 11 T cell receptor beta chains were all read from a single sample in a study of blood T cell repertoires in COVID-19. Sequenced by immunoSEQ multiplex PCR; TCRdb stores in-frame clones only, minus some. The repertoire has some 250,000 clones, more than 75% of them found once; the top ten carry about an eighth. Specimen: peripheral blood. The receptors were sampled from a woman in her sixties with active or convalescent COVID-19.

The table lists this clone with a few counts. V is TRBV7-2 and J is TRBJ1-1; D is uncertain. V was clipped by 3 bases and J by 0 bases, with 5 bases between them. The CDR3 spans 13 residues. CDR1 and CDR2 (germline): SGHTA, FQGNSA. The CDR3 reads CASSFTLNTEAFF. In nucleotides, the CDR3 is TGTGCCAGCAGCTTTACACTGAACACTGAAGCTTTCTTT.

This clone turned up a few times. At one end, the junction sequence differs from germline, possibly due to a read error. The J gene is TRBJ2-7, the V gene TRBV2; D possibly corresponds to TRBD2 (6 bases). Germline CDR1 reads SNHLY; CDR2 reads FYNNEI. The CDR3 is made up of 13 amino acids. CDR3 nucleotides: TGTGCCAGCAGCGGGACTCGACTTGGTAGTGGTGCGTTC. Translation gives CASSGTRLGSGAF.

The CDR3 spells CASRTRQQETQYF. CDR3 DNA: TGTGCCAGCAGGACTCGACAGCAAGAGACCCAGTACTTC. The genes are TRBV2 and TRBJ2-5; D is possibly TRBD1 (5 bases). CDR1 SNHLY and CDR2 FYNNEI come from the germline V gene. The CDR3 sequence is 13 residues long. V lost 6 bases and J lost 2, with 10 bases in between.

This rearrangement joins TRBV3-1 (or the pseudogene TRBV3-2) to TRBJ1-2; 7 bases align to TRBD1. V was pared by 5 bases and J by 5 bases, with 8 bases of the junction left unmatched. The CDR3 has 14 residues. The germline gives CDR1 LGHDT, CDR2 YNNKEL (reference sequence). CDR3 nucleotide sequence: TGTGCCAGCAGCGGCGGACAGGCCCTGTATGGCTACACCTTC. Its protein is CASSGGQALYGYTF.

V gene TRBV18 combines with J gene TRBJ1-4; 7 nucleotides match TRBD1. The V and J ends lost 6 bases and 8 bases, in that order; junction bases with no gene match: 9. CDR3 length: 14 residues. In germline, CDR1 is KGHSH, CDR2 LQKENI. In nucleotides, the CDR3 is TGTGCCAGCTCCCCTACAGGGGACACAGAAAAACTGTTTTTT. Encoded protein: CASSPTGDTEKLFF.

V usage is TRBV27 and J usage is TRBJ2-1, with D perhaps matching TRBD2 (5 bases). CDR3 length: 15 residues. Deletions cut 1 base from V and 2 bases from J, with 9 bases between. Germline lookup yields CDR1 MNHEY and CDR2 SMNVEV (reference sequence). CDR3 in DNA: TGTGCCAGCAGTTTATGGCGGGCCCCCTACAATGAGCAGTTCTTC. Encoded protein: CASSLWRAPYNEQFF.

The chain has TRBV6-6 and TRBJ1-5; 9 bases fit TRBD1. The CDR3 length is 16 residues. After removal of 6 bases from V and 4 bases from J, the junction contained 10 bases not matched to a gene. The germline CDR1 and CDR2 sequences are MNHNY and SVGAGI (reference sequence). The CDR3 coding sequence is TGTGCCAGCAGACAACAGGGGGCCCAGCCAAATCAGCCCCAGCATTTT. This sequence encodes CASRQQGAQPNQPQHF.

This clone appeared once. The chain combines TRBV25-1 with TRBJ1-4, with unresolved D. The germline gives CDR1 MGHDK, CDR2 SYGVNS. Trimming took 3 bases from V and 6 from J, leaving 11 bases between them. The CDR3 spans 14 residues. Here the CDR3 DNA reads TGTGCCAGCAGTGAGGGCAGAGTTTATGAAAAACTGTTTTTT. Its translation is CASSEGRVYEKLFF.

The chain has TRBV25-1 and TRBJ1-4; D perhaps matches TRBD1 (6 bases). V lost 0 bases to trimming and J lost 6 bases, with 17 bases between them. The CDR3 is made up of 17 amino acids. The germline CDR1 and CDR2 sequences are MGHDK and SYGVNS. The CDR3 DNA follows: TGTGCCAGCAGTGAATATATCGCTCGGGGGGGCGATGAAAAACTGTTTTTT. Protein: CASSEYIARGGDEKLFF.

This chain joins TRBV2 and TRBJ1-1; possible D gene TRBD1, 5 bases. This CDR3 comprises 13 residues. V lost 4 bases to trimming and J lost 8 bases, with 14 bases between them. Germline CDR1 SNHLY, CDR2 FYNNEI. Here the CDR3 DNA reads TGTGCCAGCAGTGCGTCAGGGTTTTACGAAGCTTTCTTT. Translated, it gives CASSASGFYEAFF.

This rearrangement joins TRBV7-3 to TRBJ2-3; tentative D call: TRBD2 (6 bases). CDR3 size: 13 residues. The V end lost 5 bases, the J end lost 0 bases, and 6 bases lay between the germline ends. Germline lookup yields CDR1 SGHTA and CDR2 FQGTGA. CDR3 loop: CASSRGSTDTQYF. As DNA, the CDR3 is TGTGCCAGCAGCCGGGGGAGCACAGATACGCAGTATTTT.